This T cell receptor beta chain is from a study of blood T cell repertoires in COVID-19. Across the study: T cells, B-cell-depleted T cells, or PBMCs provided the cDNA or gDNA that served as material.

CDR1 is KGHDR and CDR2 is SFDVKD in the germline V gene. Trimming took off 0 bases at V and 10 bases at J, with 8 bases between the two ends. This CDR3 contains 13 residues. Assay used: immunoSEQ multiplex PCR; TCRdb lists only in-frame clones, some missing. Of 150,000 to 200,000 clones in the sample, approximately 87% are singletons; the top ten hold approximately 0.93%. The receptor comes from a woman between 18 and 29 years old who had recovered from COVID-19. Specimen: peripheral blood. V gene TRBV24-1 combines with J gene TRBJ1-4; no reliable D call. CDR3 sequence (DNA): TGTGCCACCAGTGATTTGCAGGAAGGAAAACTGTTTTTT. Amino acids: CATSDLQEGKLFF.